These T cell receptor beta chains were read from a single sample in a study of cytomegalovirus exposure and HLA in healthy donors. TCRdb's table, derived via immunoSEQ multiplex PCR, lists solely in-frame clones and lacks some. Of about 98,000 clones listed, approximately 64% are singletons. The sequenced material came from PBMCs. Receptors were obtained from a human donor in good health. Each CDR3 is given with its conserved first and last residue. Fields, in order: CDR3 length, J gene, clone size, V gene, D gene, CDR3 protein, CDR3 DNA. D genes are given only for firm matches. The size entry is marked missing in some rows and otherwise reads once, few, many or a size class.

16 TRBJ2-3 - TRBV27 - CASSLSPGSLTDTQYF TGTGCCAGCAGTTTGTCCCCGGGTTCTCTCACAGATACGCAGTATTTT
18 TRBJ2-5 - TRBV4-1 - CASSQEGPGGADQETQYF TGCGCCAGCAGCCAAGAAGGCCCAGGTGGGGCGGACCAAGAGACCCAGTACTTC
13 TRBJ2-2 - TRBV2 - CASSEWGAGELFF TGTGCCAGCAGTGAATGGGGGGCCGGGGAGCTGTTTTTT
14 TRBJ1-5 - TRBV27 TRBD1 CAGTGEKSNQPQHF TGTGCCGGAACAGGGGAGAAGAGCAATCAGCCCCAGCATTTT
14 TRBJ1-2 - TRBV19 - CASSTDPTGYGYTF TGTGCCAGTAGTACTGACCCGACGGGCTATGGCTACACCTTC
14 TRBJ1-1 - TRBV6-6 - CASSNSARDTEAFF TGTGCCAGCAGTAACTCCGCCCGGGACACTGAAGCTTTCTTT
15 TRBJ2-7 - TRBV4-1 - CASSPEFRGVYEQYF TGCGCCAGCAGCCCAGAATTCAGGGGAGTCTACGAGCAGTACTTC
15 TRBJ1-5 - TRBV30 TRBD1 CAWSEFTGGWQPQHF TGTGCCTGGAGTGAATTCACAGGGGGTTGGCAGCCCCAGCATTTT
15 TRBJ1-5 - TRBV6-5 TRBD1 CASSRSGGMGQPQHF TGTGCCAGCAGCAGATCAGGGGGCATGGGTCAGCCCCAGCATTTT
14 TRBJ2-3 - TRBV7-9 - CASSPRDSTDTQYF TGTGCCAGCAGCCCAAGGGACTCTACAGATACGCAGTATTTT
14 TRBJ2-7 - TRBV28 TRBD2 CASIPSGDSYEQYF TGTGCCAGCATACCTAGCGGGGACTCCTACGAGCAGTACTTC
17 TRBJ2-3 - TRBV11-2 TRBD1 CASSLDSRDRGEDTQYF TGTGCCAGCAGCTTAGATAGCCGGGACAGGGGTGAAGATACGCAGTATTTT
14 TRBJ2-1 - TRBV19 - CASSSLANYNEQFF TGTGCCAGTAGTAGTCTAGCGAACTACAATGAGCAGTTCTTC
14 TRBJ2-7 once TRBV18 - CASSPRTQSYEQYF TGTGCCAGCTCACCACGGACACAATCCTACGAGCAGTACTTC
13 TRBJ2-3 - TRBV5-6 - CASRQTSTDTQYF TGTGCCAGCAGACAGACCAGCACAGATACGCAGTATTTT
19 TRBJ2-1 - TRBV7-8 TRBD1 CASKATEGAWVSSYNEQFF TGTGCCAGCAAGGCAACCGAGGGGGCTTGGGTAAGCTCCTACAATGAGCAGTTCTTC
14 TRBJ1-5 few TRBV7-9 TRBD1 CASSPGQGYQPQHF TGTGCCAGCAGCCCCGGACAGGGATACCAGCCCCAGCATTTT
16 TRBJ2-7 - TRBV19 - CASSEQTSLGSYEQYF TGTGCCAGTAGTGAACAAACTAGCTTGGGGTCCTACGAGCAGTACTTC
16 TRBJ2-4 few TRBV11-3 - CASSLNTGDTKNIQYF TGTGCCAGCAGCTTAAATACGGGAGACACCAAAAACATTCAGTACTTC
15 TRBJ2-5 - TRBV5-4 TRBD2 CASSLGGLGGETQYF TGTGCCAGCAGCTTGGGGGGACTAGGGGGTGAGACCCAGTACTTC